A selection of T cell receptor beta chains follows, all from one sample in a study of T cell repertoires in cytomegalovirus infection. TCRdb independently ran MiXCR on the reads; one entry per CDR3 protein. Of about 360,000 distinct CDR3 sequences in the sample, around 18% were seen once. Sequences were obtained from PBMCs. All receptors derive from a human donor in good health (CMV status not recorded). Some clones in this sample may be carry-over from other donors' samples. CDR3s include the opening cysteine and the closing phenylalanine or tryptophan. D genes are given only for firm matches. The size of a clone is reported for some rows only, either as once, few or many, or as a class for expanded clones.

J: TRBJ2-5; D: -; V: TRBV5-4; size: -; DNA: TGTGCCAGCAGCACAATCCTCGGGGCAGTCCTTGAGACCCAGTACTTC; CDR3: CASSTILGAVLETQYF
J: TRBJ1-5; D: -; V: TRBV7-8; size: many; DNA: TGTGCCAGCAGCTTGTGGCAGGGGAGCGATCAGCCCCAGCATTTT; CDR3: CASSLWQGSDQPQHF
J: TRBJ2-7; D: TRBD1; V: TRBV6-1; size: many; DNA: TGTGCCAGCTCCTGGGGGACAGGGATACCCTACGAGCAGTACTTC; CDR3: CASSWGTGIPYEQYF
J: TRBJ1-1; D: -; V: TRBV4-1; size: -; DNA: TGCGCCAGCAGCCAAGTAGGCAGCATGAACACTGAAGCTTTCTTT; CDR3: CASSQVGSMNTEAFF
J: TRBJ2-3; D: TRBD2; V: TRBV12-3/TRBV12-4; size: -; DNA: TGTGCCAGCAGTCCTGGGACTAGCGGGGGGGCTTGGACAGATACGCAGTATTTT; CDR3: CASSPGTSGGAWTDTQYF
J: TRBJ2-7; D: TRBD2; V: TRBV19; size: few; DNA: TGTGCCGGGGAAGCGGGAGGATCCTACGAGCAGTACTTC; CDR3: CAGEAGGSYEQYF
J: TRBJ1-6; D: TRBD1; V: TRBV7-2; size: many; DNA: TGTGCCAGCAGCAGAGTGGCGCGGACAGGGTGGGGTAATTCACCCCTCCACTTT; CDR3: CASSRVARTGWGNSPLHF
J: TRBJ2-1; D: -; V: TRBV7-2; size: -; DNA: TGTGCCAGCAGCTTAGGGCCATCGGGGCTTGAGCAGTTCTTC; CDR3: CASSLGPSGLEQFF
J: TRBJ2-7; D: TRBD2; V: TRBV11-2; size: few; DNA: TGTGCCAGCAGCTCGACTAGCGGGTATGTGTACGAGCAGTACTTC; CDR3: CASSSTSGYVYEQYF
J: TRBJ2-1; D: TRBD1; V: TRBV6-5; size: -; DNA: TGTGCCAGCAGCCGTGACAGGGTCTCCTACAATGAGCAGTTCTTC; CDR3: CASSRDRVSYNEQFF
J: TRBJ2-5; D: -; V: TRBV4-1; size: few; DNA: TGCGCCAGCAGCCAACCCCACAGGGAAGAGACCCAGTACTTC; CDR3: CASSQPHREETQYF
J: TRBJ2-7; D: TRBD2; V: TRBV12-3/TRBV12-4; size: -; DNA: TGTGCCAGCAGGGTAGCGGGAGGCCAGCGGGGGGAGCAGTACTTC; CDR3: CASRVAGGQRGEQYF
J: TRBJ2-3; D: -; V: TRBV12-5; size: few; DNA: TGTGCTAGTGGTTTCGGTGACGGGACGCAGTATTTT; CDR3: CASGFGDGTQYF
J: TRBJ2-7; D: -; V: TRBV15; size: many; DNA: TGTGCCACCTCCAGGGGATTGAGCTACGAGCAGTACTTC; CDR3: CATSRGLSYEQYF
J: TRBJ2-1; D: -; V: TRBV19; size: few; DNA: TGTGCCAGTAGTACCGACCTCACGAGTTACAATGAGCAGTTCTTC; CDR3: CASSTDLTSYNEQFF
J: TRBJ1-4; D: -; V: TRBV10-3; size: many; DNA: TGTGCCATCAGTGAGTCGCGACAGTCGGAAAAACTGTTTTTT; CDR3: CAISESRQSEKLFF
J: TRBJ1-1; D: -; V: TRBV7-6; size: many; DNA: TGTGCCAGCAGCTTAGCGGGGGCCGGAAACACTGAAGCTTTCTTT; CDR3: CASSLAGAGNTEAFF
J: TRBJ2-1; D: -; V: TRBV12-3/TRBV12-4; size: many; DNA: TGTGCCAGCAGCCTTAGTCGGGCCGGGGAGAGTGAGCAGTTCTTC; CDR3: CASSLSRAGESEQFF
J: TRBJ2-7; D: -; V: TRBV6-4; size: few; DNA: TGTGCCAGCAGTGGACCCTCGTTAGGTGGAGGAGAAGGCGAGCAGTACTTC; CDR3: CASSGPSLGGGEGEQYF
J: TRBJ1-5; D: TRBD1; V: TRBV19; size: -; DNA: TGTGCCAGTAGAACCGAGGACAGGGGGTCGAGGCAGCCCCAGCATTTT; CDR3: CASRTEDRGSRQPQHF
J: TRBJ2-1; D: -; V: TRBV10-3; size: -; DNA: TGTGCCATCAGTGAGTCCGGCGGCGACAATGAGCAGTTCTTC; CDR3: CAISESGGDNEQFF
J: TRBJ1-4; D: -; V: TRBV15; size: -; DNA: TGTGCCACCAGCAGAGTCCGGGGAGGGGAAAAACTGTTTTTT; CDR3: CATSRVRGGEKLFF
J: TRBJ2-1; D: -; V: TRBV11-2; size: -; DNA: TGTGCCAGCACCCGTACGGGGGCCTTGTCCTACAATGAGCAGTTCTTC; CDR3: CASTRTGALSYNEQFF
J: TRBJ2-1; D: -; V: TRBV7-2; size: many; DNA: TGTGCCAGCAGAACGTCCCCGGGAGTTTGGAATGAGCAGTTCTTC; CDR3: CASRTSPGVWNEQFF
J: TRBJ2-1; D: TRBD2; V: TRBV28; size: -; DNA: TGTGCCAGCAGCCGACCGGGACTAGCGGGGGGTGAGCAGTTCTTC; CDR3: CASSRPGLAGGEQFF
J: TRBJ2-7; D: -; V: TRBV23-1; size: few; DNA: TGCGCCAGCAGTCAATCGGTGGGGCGGCGGGAGCAGTACTTC; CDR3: CASSQSVGRREQYF
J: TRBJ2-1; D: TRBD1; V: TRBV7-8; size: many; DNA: TGTGCCAGCAGCTCCTTACCGGGACAGGGGCCCAATGAGCAGTTCTTC; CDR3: CASSSLPGQGPNEQFF
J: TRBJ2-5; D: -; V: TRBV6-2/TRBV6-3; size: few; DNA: TGTGCCAGCAGTTATTCCAAGGTCCCGCCACACGCCTCCTGGGAGACCCAGTACTTC; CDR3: CASSYSKVPPHASWETQYF
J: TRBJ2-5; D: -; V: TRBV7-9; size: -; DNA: TGTGCCAGCGTGGAGACCCAGTACTTC; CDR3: CASVETQYF
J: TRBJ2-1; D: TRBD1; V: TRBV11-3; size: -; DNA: TGTGCCAGCAGCGCAACCGGGACAGAGTACAATGAGCAGTTCTTC; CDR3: CASSATGTEYNEQFF
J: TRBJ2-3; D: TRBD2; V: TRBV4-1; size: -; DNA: TGCGCCAGCAGCCCCGGGGGAGGGATGGCAGATACGCAGTATTTT; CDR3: CASSPGGGMADTQYF
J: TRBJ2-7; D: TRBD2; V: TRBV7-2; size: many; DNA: TGTGCCAGCAGCTTGGCACTAGCGGGAAGCTACGAGCAGTACTTC; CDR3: CASSLALAGSYEQYF
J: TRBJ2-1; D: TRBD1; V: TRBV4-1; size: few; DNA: TGCGCCAGCAGCCAGGGACAGCGCAGCTCCTACAATGAGCAGTTCTTC; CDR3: CASSQGQRSSYNEQFF
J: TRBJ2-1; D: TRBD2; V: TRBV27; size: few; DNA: TGTGCCAGCAGTTTACGAGGACTAGCGGGAAACAATGAGCAGTTCTTC; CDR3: CASSLRGLAGNNEQFF
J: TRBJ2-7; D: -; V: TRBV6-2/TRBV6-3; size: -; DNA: TGTGCCACCAGAATTTCGGGAACCTACGAGCAGTACTTC; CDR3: CATRISGTYEQYF
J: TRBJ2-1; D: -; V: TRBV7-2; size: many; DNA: TGTGCCAGCAGCTTACGGACTCACGGCAATGAGCAGTTCTTC; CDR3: CASSLRTHGNEQFF
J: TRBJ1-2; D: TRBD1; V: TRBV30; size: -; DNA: TGTGCCTGGAACAGGGGCGAGGGAAACTATGGCTACACCTTC; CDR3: CAWNRGEGNYGYTF
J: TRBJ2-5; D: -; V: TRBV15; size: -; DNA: TGTGCCACCATCATGGGGACACCGACGGGGGAGGAGACCCAGTACTTC; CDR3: CATIMGTPTGEETQYF
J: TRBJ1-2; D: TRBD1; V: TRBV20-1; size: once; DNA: TGCAGTGCTGGTGGACAGGGGTCCTATGGCTACACCTTC; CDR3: CSAGGQGSYGYTF
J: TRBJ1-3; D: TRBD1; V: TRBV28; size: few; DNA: TGTGCCAGCAGTTTCCCAGGGGGCTCTGGAAACACCATATATTTT; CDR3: CASSFPGGSGNTIYF
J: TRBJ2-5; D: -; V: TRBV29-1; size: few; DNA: TGCAGCGTTGCCGTCGGCCCCACAATATGGGAAGAGACCCAGTACTTC; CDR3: CSVAVGPTIWEETQYF
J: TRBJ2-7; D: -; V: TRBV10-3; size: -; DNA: TGTGCCATCAGTGAAGGTGTCTACGAGCAGTACTTC; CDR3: CAISEGVYEQYF
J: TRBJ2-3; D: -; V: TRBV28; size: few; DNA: TGTGCCAGCAGTTTGAGGCGGACCTACACAGATACGCAGTATTTT; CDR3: CASSLRRTYTDTQYF
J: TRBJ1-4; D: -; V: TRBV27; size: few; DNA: TGTGCCAGCAGTTTAGGTCTGAACGGGGGAAAACTGTTTTTT; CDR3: CASSLGLNGGKLFF
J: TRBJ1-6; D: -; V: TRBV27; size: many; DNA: TGTGCCAGCAGCCGTTGGCCCGGGGTCCAGGATTCACCCCTCCACTTT; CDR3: CASSRWPGVQDSPLHF
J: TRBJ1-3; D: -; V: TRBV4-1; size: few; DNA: TGCGCCAGCAGCCAAGAGGCTACTCAGAGGAGCTCTGGAAACACCATATATTTT; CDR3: CASSQEATQRSSGNTIYF
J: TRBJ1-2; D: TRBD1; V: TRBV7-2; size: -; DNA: TGTGCCAGCAGCTTCTCTACGGACAGGGCCTATGGCTACACCTTC; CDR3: CASSFSTDRAYGYTF
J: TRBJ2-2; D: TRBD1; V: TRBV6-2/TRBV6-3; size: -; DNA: TGTGCCAGCACCCCTAGACGTACAGGGGGCGCCGGCACCGGGGAGCTGTTTTTT; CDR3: CASTPRRTGGAGTGELFF
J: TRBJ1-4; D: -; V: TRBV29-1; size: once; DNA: TGCAGCGTTGGCGTCGGGGAGAAACTGTTTTTT; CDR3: CSVGVGEKLFF
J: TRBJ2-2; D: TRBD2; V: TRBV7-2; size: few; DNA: TGTGCCAGCAGCTTAATGAGCGGGGGGGCCGGGAACACCGGGGAGCTGTTTTTT; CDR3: CASSLMSGGAGNTGELFF
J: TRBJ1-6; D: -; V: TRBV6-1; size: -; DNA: TGTGCCAGCAGTGCCCCCCCTGGCGCAGGGAATTCACCCCTCCACTTT; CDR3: CASSAPPGAGNSPLHF
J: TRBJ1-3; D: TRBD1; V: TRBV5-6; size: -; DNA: TGTGCCAGCAGCGGGGGACAGGTCCACTCTGGAAACACCATATATTTT; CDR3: CASSGGQVHSGNTIYF
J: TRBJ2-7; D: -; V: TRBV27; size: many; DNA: TGTGCCAGCAGTTTCTCGAGGGGTAGCCTCTACGAGCAGTACTTC; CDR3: CASSFSRGSLYEQYF
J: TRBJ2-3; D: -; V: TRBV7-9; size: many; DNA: TGTGCCAGCAGCTCCGCGGAAGGGACAGATACGCAGTATTTT; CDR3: CASSSAEGTDTQYF
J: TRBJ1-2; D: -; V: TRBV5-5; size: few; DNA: TGTGCCAGCAGCTTGAGGGCAGGCTCTAACTATGGCTACACCTTC; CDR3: CASSLRAGSNYGYTF